A single sample gave rise to the 2 T cell receptor beta chains below, sequenced in a study of CD8+ T cells in alopecia areata. cDNA prepared by RNA extraction and subsequent reverse transcription served as the template for sequencing. The repertoire was sequenced with immunoSEQ multiplex PCR; TCRdb's copy has only in-frame clones and lacks some. The sample has about 120,000 clones, less than 70% seen once. Sequenced: CD4+ T cells sorted from blood. Source of these receptors: a human donor in good health.

This chain joins TRBV27 and TRBJ2-7; 9 bases map to TRBD1. CDR3 length equals 14 residues. With 4 bases clipped from V and 4 bases from J, the junction kept 5 bases outside the gene matches. Germline loops: CDR1 MNHEY, CDR2 SMNVEV (reference sequence). The CDR3 DNA follows: TGTGCCAGCAGTTCGTCTGGACAGGGGTACGAGCAGTACTTC. It codes for CASSSSGQGYEQYF.

This chain connects TRBV30 to TRBJ1-1; 9 nucleotides align to TRBD1. This CDR3 contains 16 residues. Germline values: CDR1 GTSNPN, CDR2 SVGIG (reference sequence). V lost 1 base, J lost 0 bases, and 6 bases stayed unmatched. The CDR3 bases are TGTGCCTGGAGTGATCCCCGGGACAGGGTGAACACTGAAGCTTTCTTT. This sequence encodes CAWSDPRDRVNTEAFF.